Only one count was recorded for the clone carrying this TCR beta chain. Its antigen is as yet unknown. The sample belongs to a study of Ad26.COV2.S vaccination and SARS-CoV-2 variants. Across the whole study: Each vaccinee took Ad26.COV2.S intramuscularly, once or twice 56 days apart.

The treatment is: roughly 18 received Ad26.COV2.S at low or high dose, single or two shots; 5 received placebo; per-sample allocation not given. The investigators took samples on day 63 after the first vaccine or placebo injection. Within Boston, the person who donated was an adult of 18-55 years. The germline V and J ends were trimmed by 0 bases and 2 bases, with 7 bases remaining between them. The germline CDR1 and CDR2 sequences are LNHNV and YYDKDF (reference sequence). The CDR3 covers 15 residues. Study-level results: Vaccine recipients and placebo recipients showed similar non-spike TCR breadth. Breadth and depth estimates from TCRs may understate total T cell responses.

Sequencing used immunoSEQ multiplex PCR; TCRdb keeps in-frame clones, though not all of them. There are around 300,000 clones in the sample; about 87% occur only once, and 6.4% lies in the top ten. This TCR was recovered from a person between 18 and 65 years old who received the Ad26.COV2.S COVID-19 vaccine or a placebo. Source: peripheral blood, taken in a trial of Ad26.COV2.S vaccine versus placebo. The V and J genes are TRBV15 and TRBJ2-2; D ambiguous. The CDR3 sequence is CATSRETANTGELFF. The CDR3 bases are TGTGCCACCAGCAGAGAGACGGCAAACACCGGGGAGCTGTTTTTT. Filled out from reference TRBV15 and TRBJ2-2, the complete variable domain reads DAMVIQNPRYQVTQFGKPVTLSCSQTLNHNVMYWYQQKSSQAPKLLFHYYDKDFNNEADTPDNFQSRRPNTSFCFLDIRSPGLGDTAMYLCATSRETANTGELFFGEGSRLTVL.